The present entry profiles one T cell receptor beta chain with its context. Its antigen is still unknown. The data were produced by immunoSEQ multiplex PCR, yet TCRdb's version contains in-frame clones alone and is incomplete. The sample holds under 90,000 clones, roughly 85% seen once. This CDR3 contains 16 residues. V gave up 5 bases and J gave up 6 bases; unmatched junction bases: 13. Germline V CDR1 and CDR2: KGHSH, LQKENI. These data originate in a study of OX40 agonist ivuxolimab in advanced cancers. The study's findings and limits: Near-lowest levels of clonal expansion characterized partial responders at 0.1-3.0 mg/kg.

The input for sequencing was CD4+ or CD8+ T cells sorted from blood, taken in a trial of the OX40 agonist ivuxolimab. The genes are TRBV18 and TRBJ2-3; 8 bases are a match to TRBD2. This sequence was found in an adult with an advanced solid tumor such as melanoma, head and neck, liver or kidney cancer. The CDR3 loop is CASSELAGTTGDTQYF. The CDR3 coding sequence is TGTGCCAGCTCAGAGTTAGCGGGAACCACAGGGGATACGCAGTATTTT.